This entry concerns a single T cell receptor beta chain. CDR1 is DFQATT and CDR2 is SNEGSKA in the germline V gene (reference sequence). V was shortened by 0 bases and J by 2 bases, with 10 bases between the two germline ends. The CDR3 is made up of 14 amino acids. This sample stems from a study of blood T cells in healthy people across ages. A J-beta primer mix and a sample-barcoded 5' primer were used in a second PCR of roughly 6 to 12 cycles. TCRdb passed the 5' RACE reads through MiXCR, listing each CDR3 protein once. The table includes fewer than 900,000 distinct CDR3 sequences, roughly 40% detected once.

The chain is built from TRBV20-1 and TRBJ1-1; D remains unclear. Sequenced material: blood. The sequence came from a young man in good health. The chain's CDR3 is CSARDPPHNTEAFF. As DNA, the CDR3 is TGCAGTGCTAGAGATCCACCCCATAACACTGAAGCTTTCTTT.